This entry features one TCR beta chain sequence. Antigen: not known. The CDR3 loop spans 13 amino acids. Germline assignment: CDR1 SQVTM and CDR2 ANQGSEA. Trimming cost V 0 bases and J 4 bases, with 10 bases left between them. Here immunoSEQ multiplex PCR was the method, and the copy in TCRdb shows in-frame clones only, minus some. The sample consists of around 43,000 clones, over 90% of them appearing once. Anyone treated within the previous three months was excluded. The data were obtained in a study of resident and recirculating memory T cells in vitiligo. On the study more broadly: Genomic DNA was extracted from whole homogenized samples, with no cell sorting. Study findings and constraints: Non-conserved TCRs across sites and patients suggested distinct clones per lesion. No unique dominant TCR clone was found in vitiligo lesions.

The sequence was obtained from a male donor with vitiligo. V is TRBV29-1 and J is TRBJ2-7, with D uncertain. The material sequenced was blood. The CDR3 loop reads CSVEESAGYEQYF. CDR3 sequence (DNA): TGCAGCGTTGAAGAAAGTGCCGGGTACGAGCAGTACTTC.